What follows are 18 T cell receptor beta chains derived from one specimen sequenced in a study of a mutant IDH1 vaccine in newly diagnosed glioma. Clones were sequenced by immunoSEQ multiplex PCR, and TCRdb holds only the in-frame ones, with some missing. Seen here are 35,000 to 40,000 clones, 84% observed once, and the top ten hold under 2.5%. Time point defined: week 11, during vaccination. The study gave 300 ug of mutant IDH1 20-mer peptide per vaccine dose, with topical imiquimod. These receptors lack a known antigen. The input for sequencing was PBMCs, taken from a glioma patient whose treatment included an IDH1 peptide vaccine. Receptors originate from a man aged 40-49 years with glioma.

This chain uses TRBV19 with TRBJ2-7; D is perhaps TRBD1 (5 bases). Trimming took off 3 bases at V and 2 bases at J, with 8 bases between the two ends. This CDR3 region has 13 residues. CDR1 and CDR2 (germline): LNHDA, SQIVND (reference sequence). CDR3 residues: CASSMDIAYEQYF. The DNA for the CDR3 is TGTGCCAGTAGTATGGACATCGCCTACGAGCAGTACTTC.

This rearrangement joins TRBV20-1 to TRBJ2-7; 7 bases map to TRBD1. The trim removed 4 bases at V and 7 bases at J, leaving 4 bases unmatched. Looked up from germline, CDR1 is DFQATT and CDR2 is SNEGSKA (reference sequence). This CDR3 is 11 amino acids long. The CDR3 sequence: CSAKSGGEQYF. The DNA for the CDR3 is TGCAGTGCTAAATCAGGGGGTGAGCAGTACTTC.

The chain employs TRBV5-8 and TRBJ1-5, with D maybe TRBD1 (6 bases). V was pared by 1 base and J by 6 bases, with 11 bases between. Germline V gene sequence: CDR1 SGHTS, CDR2 YDEGEE. The CDR3 runs to 14 residues. Here the CDR3 reads CASSLYGRGQPQHF. DNA of the CDR3: TGTGCCAGCAGCTTGTATGGCAGGGGTCAGCCCCAGCATTTT.

The rearrangement uses TRBV19 and TRBJ1-1; no clear D. V shed 2 bases and J shed 3 bases, with 10 bases lying between them. There are 14 residues in the CDR3. Germline lookup yields CDR1 LNHDA and CDR2 SQIVND (reference sequence). CDR3 in amino acids: CASSIMVRDTEAFF. For the CDR3, the DNA is TGTGCCAGTAGTATAATGGTGAGGGACACTGAAGCTTTCTTT.

The chain is built from TRBV27 and TRBJ2-7; 9 bases agree with TRBD2. Germline CDR1 MNHEY, CDR2 SMNVEV (reference sequence). The CDR3 is 15 amino acids. The V segment lost 4 bases and the J segment 2 bases; nucleotides outside the gene matches: 6. CDR3 coding DNA: TGTGCCAGCAGTTCCCTAGCGGGGAGGACCTACGAGCAGTACTTC. It codes for CASSSLAGRTYEQYF.

This chain links TRBV19 with TRBJ2-7, with D uncertain. Germline values: CDR1 LNHDA, CDR2 SQIVND (reference sequence). Deletions cut 3 bases from V and 2 bases from J, with 11 bases between. The CDR3 has 14 residues. CDR3 nucleotide sequence: TGTGCCAGTAGTATCCAGGTAAATACCTACGAGCAGTACTTC. It specifies CASSIQVNTYEQYF.

This clone was counted only a few times. The J gene is TRBJ1-5, the V gene TRBV15; a weak D match, TRBD1 (5 bases). The germline V gene encodes CDR1 LNHNV and CDR2 YYDKDF (reference sequence). This CDR3 comprises 16 residues. The V gene lost 4 bases and the J gene lost 4 bases, with 17 bases spanning the gap. The CDR3 DNA reads as TGTGCCACCAGCAATCTAAGGCAGGGTTGGAATCAGCCCCAGCATTTT. Protein product: CATSNLRQGWNQPQHF.

The rearrangement uses TRBV6-1 and TRBJ1-2; no clear D. The V and J ends lost 2 bases and 3 bases respectively, with 7 bases between them. In germline, CDR1 is MNHNS, CDR2 SASEGT. The CDR3 is 13 residues long. CDR3 residues: CASSENRDYGYTF. The CDR3 nucleotides are TGTGCCAGCAGTGAAAACAGAGACTATGGCTACACCTTC.

This clone turned up a few times. The chain has TRBV4-1 and TRBJ2-7; D possibly corresponds to TRBD1 (6 bases). The V gene's germline CDR1 is MGHRA and CDR2 YSYEKL. The V gene lost 8 bases and the J gene lost 6 bases, with 20 bases spanning the gap. The CDR3 runs 14 residues. CDR3 region: CASGGRTFVGEQYF. The CDR3 DNA sequence: TGCGCCAGCGGGGGCCGGACCTTTGTGGGCGAGCAGTACTTC.

Here the CDR3 DNA reads TGTGCCAGCAGCCTCACCCGGGACGTATATGGCTACACCTTC. Protein product: CASSLTRDVYGYTF. This rearrangement joins TRBV7-8 to TRBJ1-2, with D perhaps matching TRBD1 (5 bases). V lost 5 bases and J lost 5, with 15 bases in between. CDR1 SGHVS and CDR2 FQNEAQ come from the germline V gene. This CDR3 is 14 amino acids long.

The chain joins TRBV15 to TRBJ2-7; D gene ambiguous. Germline V lookup: CDR1 LNHNV, CDR2 YYDKDF (reference sequence). V was trimmed by 1 base and J by 8 bases, leaving 9 bases between them. The CDR3 loop spans 12 amino acids. CDR3 residues: CATSRGTLQQYF. The CDR3 nucleotides read TGTGCCACCAGCAGAGGGACCTTGCAGCAGTACTTC.

This chain joins TRBV4-1 and TRBJ2-7; TRBD2 might be the D (5 bases). Germline CDR1 MGHRA, CDR2 YSYEKL. The CDR3 length is 15 residues. V shed 0 bases and J shed 3 bases, with 12 bases lying between them. CDR3 in amino acids: CASSQDETTYYEQYF. In DNA form, the CDR3 reads TGCGCCAGCAGCCAAGACGAGACTACGTACTACGAGCAGTACTTC.

The rearrangement links TRBV14 to TRBJ2-1; 8 bases match TRBD2. The CDR3 consists of 16 residues. Looked up from germline, CDR1 is SGHDN and CDR2 is FVKESK. V trimming: 2 bases; J trimming: 7 bases; junction bases outside the gene matches: 10. The CDR3 nucleotides read TGTGCCAGCAGCCAAACCCCGGGACTAGTGGGGAATGAGCAGTTCTTC. Translating gives CASSQTPGLVGNEQFF.

The chain combines TRBV18 with TRBJ2-2, with 7 bases identical to TRBD1. Per germline, CDR1 KGHSH and CDR2 LQKENI. This CDR3 spans 18 amino acids. V was pared by 8 bases and J by 4 bases, with 19 bases of the junction left unmatched. DNA of the CDR3: TGTGCCAGCCCCCCGACCTTTCTGGGACAGCATCCCACCGGGGAGCTGTTTTTT. Amino acid sequence: CASPPTFLGQHPTGELFF.

The V call is TRBV5-1, the J call TRBJ2-5; tentative D call: TRBD1 (6 bases). The CDR3 has 15 residues. Trimming removed 4 bases at V and 4 bases at J, with 17 bases between. The germline V gene encodes CDR1 SGHRS and CDR2 YFSETQ. DNA for the CDR3: TGCGCCAGCAGCACAGGGTGGGGGTTGGTAGAGACCCAGTACTTC. It is translated as CASSTGWGLVETQYF.

The J gene is TRBJ2-7, the V gene TRBV6-5, with D possibly being TRBD1 or TRBD2 (5 bases each). This CDR3 contains 12 residues. Trimming took off 5 bases at V and 3 bases at J, with 8 bases between the two ends. The germline V gene encodes CDR1 MNHEY and CDR2 SVGAGI. CDR3 sequence reads: CASSRDVYEQYF. As DNA, the CDR3 is TGTGCCAGCAGTAGGGACGTCTACGAGCAGTACTTC.

The chain recombines TRBV7-6 with TRBJ2-7, with 7 bases that match TRBD1. The germline V gene encodes CDR1 SGHVS and CDR2 FNYEAQ. J was trimmed by 5 bases and V by 1 base; bases with no gene match: 5. The CDR3 runs to 14 residues. The CDR3 DNA follows: TGTGCCAGCAGCTTAGGAGGGACAGCGAACGAGCAGTACTTC. It specifies CASSLGGTANEQYF.

This clone was detected only once. The V call is TRBV7-3, the J call TRBJ2-7; D is unresolved. The CDR3 is 14 residues long. The germline gives CDR1 SGHTA, CDR2 FQGTGA. With 2 bases removed from V and 0 bases from J, the gap between germline ends came to 8 bases. The CDR3 loop is CASSLSHSSYEQYF. As DNA, the CDR3 is TGTGCCAGCAGCTTATCGCACAGCTCCTACGAGCAGTACTTC.